This TCR beta chain was profiled in a study of T cells in Graves' hyperthyroidism and ophthalmopathy. Amplified TCR beta CDR3 regions came from RNA transcripts. With the HTBI primer set, the TCR CDR3 went through a first round of RT-PCR. TCRdb redid the calling of the multiplex PCR reads with MiXCR, one entry per CDR3 protein. Here the sample spans some 500,000 distinct CDR3 sequences, approximately 15% being singletons. With 3 bases removed from V and 5 bases from J, the gap between germline ends came to 11 bases. Germline V gives CDR1 SEHNR, CDR2 FQNEAQ (reference sequence). CDR3 length: 14 amino acids. This clonotype was recorded many times.

The chain recombines TRBV7-9 with TRBJ2-4, with D perhaps TRBD2 (7 bases). This TCR was recovered from a woman aged 18 to 35 with Graves' hyperthyroidism. Sequences were obtained from blood. The CDR3 DNA is TGTGCCAGCAGCTTCAGGGGACTACAAAACATTCAGTACTTC. Residues: CASSFRGLQNIQYF. Full variable domain (rest looked up from reference TRBV7-9 and TRBJ2-4): DTGVSQNPRHKITKRGQNVTFRCDPISEHNRLYWYRQTLGQGPEFLTYFQNEAQLEKSRLLSDRFSAERPKGSFSTLEIQRTEQGDSAMYLCASSFRGLQNIQYFGAGTRLSVL.